This record concerns one TCR beta chain sequence. The entry originates in a study of blood T cell repertoires in COVID-19. Turning to the study itself: Collection of acute and convalescent COVID-19 samples took place in the United States, Italy and Spain.

Looked up from germline, CDR1 is SGHRS and CDR2 is YFSETQ. This CDR3 contains 15 residues. V dropped 2 bases and J dropped 5; count of bases not matched to a gene: 4. In the authors' methods: Amplification with reference gene primers provided the estimates of nucleated cell counts. Here immunoSEQ multiplex PCR was the method, and the copy in TCRdb shows in-frame clones only, minus some. V, J and clone size were drawn from that table, and D and trimming were deduced from the DNA. The sample gives about 44,000 clones, roughly nine tenths of which show up once; 20% to 30% is in the top ten. The receptor was isolated from a woman older than 75 in a cohort sampled during active or convalescent COVID-19. Sequencing was done on a sample of peripheral blood. V and J are TRBV5-1 and TRBJ2-3; TRBD2 matches 11 bases. CDR3 in amino acids: CASSFSGGAKDTQYF. In nucleotides, the CDR3 is TGCGCCAGCAGCTTTAGCGGGGGGGCGAAAGATACGCAGTATTTT.